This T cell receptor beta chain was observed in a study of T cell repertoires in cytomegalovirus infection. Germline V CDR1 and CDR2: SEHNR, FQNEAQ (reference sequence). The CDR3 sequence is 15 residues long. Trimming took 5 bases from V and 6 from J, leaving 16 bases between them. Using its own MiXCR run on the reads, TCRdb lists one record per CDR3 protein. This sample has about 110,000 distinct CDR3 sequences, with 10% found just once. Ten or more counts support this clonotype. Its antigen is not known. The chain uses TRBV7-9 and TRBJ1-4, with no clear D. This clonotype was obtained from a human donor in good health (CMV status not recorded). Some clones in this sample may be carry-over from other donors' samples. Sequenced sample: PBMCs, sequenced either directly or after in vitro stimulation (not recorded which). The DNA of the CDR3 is TGTGCCAGCAGCCAAGTGGGTGTTCGGGATGAAAAACTGTTTTTT. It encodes CASSQVGVRDEKLFF.